This TCR beta chain was profiled in a study of shared clonotypes between healthy human individuals. General study findings and limits: Generally, naive subsets came out with larger estimated richness than memory subsets. Only blood was sampled, and tissue TCR repertoires likely differ from blood ones.

V was clipped by 4 bases and J by 3 bases; unmatched bases: 7. Germline CDR1 and CDR2: SGHDT and YYEEEE. The CDR3 spans 16 residues. It was CD45RO-negative cells, positively selected for CCR7, that made up naive CD8 cells, with terminally differentiated effector memory CD45RA+ cells excluded. Across several immunoSEQ plates, the genomic DNA of each subset was split evenly. Method: immunoSEQ multiplex PCR; TCRdb's copy keeps in-frame clones and lacks some. In the table there are about 2.2 million clones, about 93% of which are singletons. Concerning this clone: Its antigen remains unknown.

The gene calls are TRBV5-6 and TRBJ2-7, with 13 positions matching TRBD2. The sequenced material came from naive CD8+ T cells from PBMCs. This receptor was obtained from a man younger than 30 in good health. Some clones in this sample may be carry-over from other donors' samples. For the CDR3, the DNA is TGTGCCAGCAGCGCGCGGACTAGCGGGGGCCGCTACGAGCAGTACTTC. Encoded protein: CASSARTSGGRYEQYF.